Listed below are T cell receptor beta chains from one sample, sequenced in a study of CD8 T cells in Susac syndrome. MiXCR was run by TCRdb on the immunoSEQ multiplex PCR reads, yielding one entry per CDR3 protein. The table records 130,000 or so distinct CDR3 sequences, about 95% of them present only once. The sequencing sample was made of CD8+ T cells from PBMCs. The receptors here all came from a human donor with Susac syndrome. Both conserved end residues are part of each CDR3. A D gene is named only where the DNA matches it firmly. Expanded clones get a size class; other rows say once, few or many, or leave the size out.

j_call d_call v_call clone_size cdr3_nt cdr3_aa
TRBJ1-5 NA TRBV6-2/TRBV6-3 NA TGTGCCAGCAGTTACTTACAGGGTCAGCCCCAGCATTTT CASSYLQGQPQHF
TRBJ2-1 TRBD1 TRBV27 NA TGTGCCAGCAGTCTATCACAGGGGACAAATGAGCAGTTCTTC CASSLSQGTNEQFF
TRBJ1-1 TRBD1 TRBV13 NA TGTGCCAGCAGCTTAAAACCGGGACAGGGGGTCAACACTGAAGCTTTCTTT CASSLKPGQGVNTEAFF
TRBJ2-7 NA TRBV20-1 NA TGCAGTGCTAGAGAAATCTCCTACGAGCAGTACTTC CSAREISYEQYF
TRBJ2-2 NA TRBV9 NA TGTGCCAGCGCCGGGGGAATGAGCACCGGGGAGCTGTTTTTT CASAGGMSTGELFF
TRBJ2-5 NA TRBV7-8 NA TGTGCCAGCAGCCCGCCAAGTCCCGCGAAAGAGACCCAGTACTTC CASSPPSPAKETQYF
TRBJ2-5 NA TRBV7-9 NA TGTGCCAGCAGCCCTCGGGACAATAGCCAAGAGACCCAGTACTTC CASSPRDNSQETQYF
TRBJ1-2 NA TRBV4-1 NA TGCGCCAGCAGCCAAGTAGAAGGCTATGGCTACACCTTC CASSQVEGYGYTF
TRBJ2-1 NA TRBV23-1 NA TGCGCCAGCAGTCAATCGGGGGGGCCCTATGAGCAGTTCTTC CASSQSGGPYEQFF
TRBJ1-2 NA TRBV20-1 NA TGCAGTGCTTTTATCCGTGGCTACACCTTC CSAFIRGYTF
TRBJ2-2 NA TRBV19 NA TGTGCCAGTAAATCGTTGGGAAGCACCGGGGAGCTGTTTTTT CASKSLGSTGELFF
TRBJ2-2 NA TRBV29-1 NA TGCAGCGTTTTGGCCGGGGAGCTGTTTTTT CSVLAGELFF
TRBJ2-7 NA TRBV4-2 NA TGTGCCAGCAGCCAGAGGCGGACGGAAGAATACGAGCAGTACTTC CASSQRRTEEYEQYF
TRBJ2-1 NA TRBV3-1 NA TGTGCCAGCAGCCTAGCAATATACGGTGAGCAGTTCTTC CASSLAIYGEQFF
TRBJ2-7 NA TRBV15 NA TGTGCCACCAGCAAAGGGTACGAGCAGTACTTC CATSKGYEQYF
TRBJ1-1 NA TRBV29-1 once TGCAGCGTTGAAGACACAGTGAAGACTGAAGCTTTCTTT CSVEDTVKTEAFF
TRBJ2-7 NA TRBV10-3 NA TGTGCCATCAGTGCAGGCGGACCGTACGAGCAGTACTTC CAISAGGPYEQYF
TRBJ2-6 NA TRBV5-4 NA TGTGCCAGCAGCTTGGACTCTGGGGCCAACGTCCTGATTTTC CASSLDSGANVLIF
TRBJ2-1 TRBD2 TRBV6-2/TRBV6-3 NA TGTGCCGCTAGCGGGGGAATCTACAATGAGCAGTTCTTC CAASGGIYNEQFF
TRBJ2-5 TRBD1 TRBV11-2 NA TGTGCCAGCAGCCCGACAGGGGGAGAGACCCAGTACTTC CASSPTGGETQYF
TRBJ1-5 NA TRBV5-1 NA TGCGCCAGCAGCCTCGATCATATGAGCCAGCCCCAGCATTTT CASSLDHMSQPQHF
TRBJ2-3 NA TRBV4-1 NA TGCGCCAGCAGCAGGCAGGAGGCAGGGTTGGGCACAGATACGCAGTATTTT CASSRQEAGLGTDTQYF
TRBJ1-6 NA TRBV6-5 once TGTGCCAGCAGTCCCGAGGAGGGAGGTTGGTCACCCCTCCACTTT CASSPEEGGWSPLHF
TRBJ2-1 TRBD2 TRBV11-2 NA TGTGCCAGCAGCCCTACTAGCGGGGGCCTCAATGAGCAGTTCTTC CASSPTSGGLNEQFF
TRBJ2-7 NA TRBV13 NA TGTGCCAGCAGCTTAGGCGGCTCTACCCACGTGACCGAGCAGTACTTC CASSLGGSTHVTEQYF
TRBJ1-1 NA TRBV29-1 NA TGCAGCGTTGAGTCAGGGACCAAAGCTTTCTTT CSVESGTKAFF
TRBJ1-5 NA TRBV5-5 NA TGTGCCAGCAGCACAGGGATGGGCGGTCAGCCCCAGCATTTT CASSTGMGGQPQHF
TRBJ1-2 NA TRBV6-2/TRBV6-3 NA TGTGCCAGCAGTTTCAGCTTCTATGGCTACACCTTC CASSFSFYGYTF
TRBJ2-1 NA TRBV5-1 NA TGCGCCAGCAGCTTCTGGGGGGACAATGAGCAGTTCTTC CASSFWGDNEQFF
TRBJ2-7 NA TRBV27 NA TGTGCCAGCAGTTTCCGGGCCCTCTACGAGCAGTACTTC CASSFRALYEQYF
TRBJ1-4 TRBD1 TRBV20-1 NA TGCAGTGCTAGGGGACAGGGGGATGTGAATGAAAAACTGTTTTTT CSARGQGDVNEKLFF
TRBJ1-2 NA TRBV6-5 NA TGTGCCAGCAGTTACTCGGCAGATAACTATGGCTACACCTTC CASSYSADNYGYTF
TRBJ1-4 NA TRBV3-1 NA TGTGCCAGCAGCCAGGGCGCAACAACTAATGAAAAACTGTTTTTT CASSQGATTNEKLFF
TRBJ2-7 NA TRBV6-1 NA TGTGCCAGCAGTCTTACCGGGGAACGGGGGGCCTCCTACGAGCAGTACTTC CASSLTGERGASYEQYF
TRBJ2-7 NA TRBV11-2 NA TGTGCCAGCAGCTTAGGAGGAGGGGGCGGCGAGCAGTACTTC CASSLGGGGGEQYF
TRBJ1-6 NA TRBV9 NA TGTGCCAGCAGCGTGGAGGGTGGGGGTTCACCCCTCCACTTT CASSVEGGGSPLHF
TRBJ1-1 NA TRBV7-8 NA TGTGCCAGCAGCTTAGAATCGGAGTCGGGGGCTGAGGCTTTCTTT CASSLESESGAEAFF
TRBJ1-5 NA TRBV6-2/TRBV6-3 NA TGTGCCAGCTCTGTCGTGGGGCTAGCTTATCAGCCCCAGCATTTT CASSVVGLAYQPQHF
TRBJ1-2 NA TRBV29-1 NA TGCAGCGTAGACAGTACCCACTATGGCTACACCTTC CSVDSTHYGYTF
TRBJ2-7 NA TRBV5-6 once TGTGCCAGCAGCTTCCGGCCCAAGTACGAGCAGTACTTC CASSFRPKYEQYF
TRBJ1-5 TRBD1 TRBV27 NA TGTGCCAGCAGTTCGGGCAGGGGGGGCAATCAGCCCCAGCATTTT CASSSGRGGNQPQHF
TRBJ1-1 TRBD1 TRBV29-1 NA TGCAGCGAGGGACAGAAAGTGAACACTGAAGCTTTCTTT CSEGQKVNTEAFF
TRBJ2-7 NA TRBV6-5 NA TGTGCCAGCAGTATAGGCAGGGTCAACGAGCAGTACTTC CASSIGRVNEQYF
TRBJ2-1 NA TRBV30 NA TGTGCCTGGAGTAGGCTCGATGAGCAGTTCTTC CAWSRLDEQFF
TRBJ2-7 NA TRBV19 NA TGTGCCAGTAGTATTGCGGGACAGTTTCGGGCTTCCTACGAGCAGTACTTC CASSIAGQFRASYEQYF
TRBJ2-5 TRBD2 TRBV7-2 NA TGTGCCAGCAGCTTAGGGGGGGGGTACCAAGAGACCCAGTACTTC CASSLGGGYQETQYF
TRBJ1-2 NA TRBV7-8 NA TGTGCCAGCAGTTCTAGCGGGGCTGGCTATGGCTACACCTTC CASSSSGAGYGYTF